The source of this T cell receptor beta chain is a study of T cells after yellow fever vaccination. This clonotype was seen a few times. Its antigen remains unidentified. The CDR3 has 15 amino acids. Unmatched junction bases numbered 6, after V lost 0 bases and J lost 4 bases. Germline CDR1 reads GTSNPN; CDR2 reads SVGIG (reference sequence). From the 5' RACE reads, TCRdb called clonotypes with MiXCR, one entry per CDR3 protein. The sample includes approximately 550,000 distinct CDR3 sequences, roughly 19% seen only once; the top ten take approximately 14%. Points from the study as a whole: Of the clonotypes, a small share occurred in both CD4 and CD8 compartments. Post-booster samples contained most primary-vaccination clones (about 96% CD4, around 88% CD8).

The sequencing used PBMCs, collected 15 days after the yellow fever booster vaccination. This chain joins TRBV30 and TRBJ2-1; 7 positions match TRBD2. This clonotype originated in a man aged 25 to 40 who received the YFV17D yellow fever vaccine. The CDR3 DNA is TGTGCCTGGAGTGTTTACGGGAGGACTTACAATGAGCAGTTCTTC. It specifies CAWSVYGRTYNEQFF. Together with reference TRBV30 and TRBJ2-1, the CDR3 gives the full variable domain: SQTIHQWPATLVQPVGSPLSLECTVEGTSNPNLYWYRQAAGRGLQLLFYSVGIGQISSEVPQNLSASRPQDRQFILSSKKLLLSDSGFYLCAWSVYGRTYNEQFFGPGTRLTVL.